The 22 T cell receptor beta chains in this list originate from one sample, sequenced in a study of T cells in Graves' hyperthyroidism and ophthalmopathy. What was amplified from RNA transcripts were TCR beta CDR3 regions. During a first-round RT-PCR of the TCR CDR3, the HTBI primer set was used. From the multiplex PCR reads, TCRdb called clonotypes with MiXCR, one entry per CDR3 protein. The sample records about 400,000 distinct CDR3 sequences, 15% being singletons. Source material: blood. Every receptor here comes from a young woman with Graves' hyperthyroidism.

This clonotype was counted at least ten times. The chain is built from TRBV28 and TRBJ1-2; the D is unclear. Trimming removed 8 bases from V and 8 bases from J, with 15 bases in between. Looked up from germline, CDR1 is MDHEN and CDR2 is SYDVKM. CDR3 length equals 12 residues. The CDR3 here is CASFGGLGGYTF. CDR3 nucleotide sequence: TGTGCCAGCTTCGGAGGGCTGGGCGGCTACACCTTC.

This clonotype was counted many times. CDR3 protein: CATSDPGRGTSGGDTQYF. CDR3 nucleotide sequence: TGTGCCACCAGTGACCCGGGGAGAGGGACTAGCGGGGGAGATACGCAGTATTTT. The chain uses TRBV24-1 and TRBJ2-3; TRBD2 aligns across 14 bases. The trim removed 4 bases at V and 5 bases at J, leaving 10 bases unmatched. CDR3 size: 18 residues. In germline, CDR1 is KGHDR, CDR2 SFDVKD.

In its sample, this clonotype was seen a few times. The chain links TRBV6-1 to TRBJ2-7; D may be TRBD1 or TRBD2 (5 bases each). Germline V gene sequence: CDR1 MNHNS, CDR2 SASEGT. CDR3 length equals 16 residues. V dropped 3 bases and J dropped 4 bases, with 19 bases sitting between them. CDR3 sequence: CASSDPWDVGKYEQYF. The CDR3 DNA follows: TGTGCCAGCAGTGACCCATGGGACGTGGGAAAATACGAGCAGTACTTC.

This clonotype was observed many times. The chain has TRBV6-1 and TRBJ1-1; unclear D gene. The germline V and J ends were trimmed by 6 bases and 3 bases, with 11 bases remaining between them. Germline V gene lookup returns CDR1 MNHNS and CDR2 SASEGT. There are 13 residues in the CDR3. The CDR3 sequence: CASRADGYTEAFF. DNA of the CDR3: TGTGCCAGCAGAGCCGACGGTTACACTGAAGCTTTCTTT.

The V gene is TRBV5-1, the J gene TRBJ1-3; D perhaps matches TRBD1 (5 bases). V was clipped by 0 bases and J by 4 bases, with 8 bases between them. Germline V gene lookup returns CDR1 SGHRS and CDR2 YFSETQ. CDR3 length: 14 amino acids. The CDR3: CASSLDAGGNTIYF. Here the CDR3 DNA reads TGCGCCAGCAGCTTGGACGCAGGGGGAAACACCATATATTTT. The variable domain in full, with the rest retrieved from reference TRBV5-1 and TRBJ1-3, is KAGVTQTPRYLIKTRGQQVTLSCSPISGHRSVSWYQQTPGQGLQFLFEYFSETQRNKGNFPGRFSGRQFSNSRSEMNVSTLELGDSALYLCASSLDAGGNTIYFGEGSWLTVV.

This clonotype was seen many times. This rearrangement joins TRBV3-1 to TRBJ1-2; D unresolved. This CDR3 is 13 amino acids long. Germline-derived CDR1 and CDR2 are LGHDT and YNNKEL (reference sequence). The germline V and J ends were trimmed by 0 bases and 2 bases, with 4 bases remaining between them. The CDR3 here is CASSQEENYGYTF. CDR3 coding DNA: TGTGCCAGCAGCCAAGAGGAAAACTATGGCTACACCTTC.

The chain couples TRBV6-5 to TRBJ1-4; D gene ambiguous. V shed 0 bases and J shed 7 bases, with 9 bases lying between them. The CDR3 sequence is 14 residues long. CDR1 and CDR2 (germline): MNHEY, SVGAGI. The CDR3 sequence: CASSYSQIGEKLFF. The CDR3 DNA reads TGTGCCAGCAGTTACTCACAGATTGGTGAAAAACTGTTTTTT.

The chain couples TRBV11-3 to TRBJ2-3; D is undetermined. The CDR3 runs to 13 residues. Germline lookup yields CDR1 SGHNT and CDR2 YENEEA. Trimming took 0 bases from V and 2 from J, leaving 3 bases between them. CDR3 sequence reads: CASSLENTDTQYF. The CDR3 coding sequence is TGTGCCAGCAGCTTAGAAAACACAGATACGCAGTATTTT. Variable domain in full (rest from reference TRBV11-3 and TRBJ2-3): EAGVVQSPRYKIIEKKQPVAFWCNPISGHNTLYWYLQNLGQGPELLIRYENEEAVDDSQLPKDRFSAERLKGVDSTLKIQPAELGDSAVYLCASSLENTDTQYFGPGTRLTVL.

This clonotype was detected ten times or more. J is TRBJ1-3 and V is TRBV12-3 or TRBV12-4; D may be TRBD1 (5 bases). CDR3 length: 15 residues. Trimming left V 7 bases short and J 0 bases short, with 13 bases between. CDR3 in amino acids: CASKMTALSGNTIYF. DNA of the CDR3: TGTGCCAGCAAAATGACAGCTCTCTCTGGAAACACCATATATTTT.

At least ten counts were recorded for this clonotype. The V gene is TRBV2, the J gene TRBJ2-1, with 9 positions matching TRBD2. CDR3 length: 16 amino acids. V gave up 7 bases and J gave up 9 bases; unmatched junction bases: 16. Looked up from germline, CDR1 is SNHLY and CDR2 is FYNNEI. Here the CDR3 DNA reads TGTGCCAGCACCGCCAGACTAGCGGCCCCGGGGGGTGAGCAGTTCTTC. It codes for CASTARLAAPGGEQFF.

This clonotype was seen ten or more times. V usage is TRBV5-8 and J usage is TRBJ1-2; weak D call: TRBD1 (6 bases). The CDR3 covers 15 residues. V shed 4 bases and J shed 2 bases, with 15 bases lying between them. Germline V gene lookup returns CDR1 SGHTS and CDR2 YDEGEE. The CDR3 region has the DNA TGTGCCAGCAGCCCGACAGGTTTTAGCAACTATGGCTACACCTTC. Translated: CASSPTGFSNYGYTF.

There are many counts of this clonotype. CDR3 sequence: CASSYSTGAEQYF. CDR3 DNA: TGTGCCAGCAGTTACTCGACTGGCGCAGAGCAGTACTTC. The chain employs TRBV6-5 and TRBJ2-7; D is uncertain. V lost 0 bases, J lost 7 bases, and 10 bases lay in between. This CDR3 comprises 13 residues. CDR1 MNHEY and CDR2 SVGAGI come from the germline V gene.

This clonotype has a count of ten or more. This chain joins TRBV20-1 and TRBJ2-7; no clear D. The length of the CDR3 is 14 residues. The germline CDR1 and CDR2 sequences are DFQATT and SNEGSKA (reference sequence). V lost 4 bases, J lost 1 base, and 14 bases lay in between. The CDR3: CSAKHRLNSYEQYF. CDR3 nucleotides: TGCAGTGCTAAGCACCGTCTGAATTCCTACGAGCAGTACTTC.

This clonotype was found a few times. The CDR3 loop reads CASRPLGEFDEQFF. CDR3 nucleotide sequence: TGTGCCAGTAGACCACTAGGAGAATTTGATGAGCAGTTCTTC. V usage is TRBV19 and J usage is TRBJ2-1; possible D gene TRBD2, 5 bases. Germline CDR1 reads LNHDA; CDR2 reads SQIVND (reference sequence). V lost 6 bases to trimming and J lost 8 bases, with 17 bases between them. The CDR3 has 14 residues. Drawing the rest from reference TRBV19 and TRBJ2-1, the complete variable domain is DGGITQSPKYLFRKEGQNVTLSCEQNLNHDAMYWYRQDPGQGLRLIYYSQIVNDFQKGDIAEGYSVSREKKESFPLTVTSAQKNPTAFYLCASRPLGEFDEQFFGPGTRLTVL.

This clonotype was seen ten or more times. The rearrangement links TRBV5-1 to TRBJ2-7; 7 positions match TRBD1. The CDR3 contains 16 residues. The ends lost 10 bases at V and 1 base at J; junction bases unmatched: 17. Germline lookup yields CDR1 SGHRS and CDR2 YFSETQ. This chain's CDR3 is CASGTVPSPGSYEQYF. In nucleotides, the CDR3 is TGCGCCTCCGGGACAGTTCCTTCCCCGGGATCCTACGAGCAGTACTTC.

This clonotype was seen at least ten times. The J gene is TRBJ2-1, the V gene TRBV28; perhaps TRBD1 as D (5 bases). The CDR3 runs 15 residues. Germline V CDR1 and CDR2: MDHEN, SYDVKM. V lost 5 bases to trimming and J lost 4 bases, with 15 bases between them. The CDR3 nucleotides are TGTGCCAGCAGTATCCGACAGACCCGTTACAATGAGCAGTTCTTC. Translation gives CASSIRQTRYNEQFF.

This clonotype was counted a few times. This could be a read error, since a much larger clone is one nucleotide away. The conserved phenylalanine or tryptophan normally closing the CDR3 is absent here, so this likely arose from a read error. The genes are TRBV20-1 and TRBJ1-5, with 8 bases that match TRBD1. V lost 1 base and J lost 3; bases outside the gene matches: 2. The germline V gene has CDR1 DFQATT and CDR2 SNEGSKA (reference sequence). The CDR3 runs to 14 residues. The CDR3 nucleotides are TGCAGTGCTAGAGCGGGACAGGTCAATCAGCCCCAGCATCTT. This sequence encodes CSARAGQVNQPQHL.

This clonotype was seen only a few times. CDR3 bases: TGCGCCAGCAGCTCTCGGACTAGCGGGAGGGCAAACACCGGGGAGCTGTTTTTT. This gives the protein CASSSRTSGRANTGELFF. V gene TRBV5-1 combines with J gene TRBJ2-2, with 15 bases fitting TRBD2. The CDR3 is made up of 18 amino acids. The germline V gene encodes CDR1 SGHRS and CDR2 YFSETQ. J lost 2 bases, V lost 3 bases, and 5 bases had no gene match.

In DNA form, the CDR3 reads TGTGCCACCAGTGATTTTCCCGGAAAAAGCTCCTACAATGAGCAGTTCTTC. This codes for CATSDFPGKSSYNEQFF. This chain links TRBV24-1 with TRBJ2-1; D is ambiguous. The V and J ends lost 1 base and 0 bases respectively, with 12 bases between them. The CDR3 has 17 amino acids. CDR1 KGHDR and CDR2 SFDVKD come from the germline V gene.

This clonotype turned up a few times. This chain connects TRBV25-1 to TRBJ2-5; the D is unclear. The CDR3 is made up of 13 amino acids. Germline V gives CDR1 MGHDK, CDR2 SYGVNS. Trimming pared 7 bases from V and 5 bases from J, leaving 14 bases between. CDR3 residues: CASIKAGSETQYF. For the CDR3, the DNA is TGTGCCAGCATAAAGGCCGGGTCTGAGACCCAGTACTTC.

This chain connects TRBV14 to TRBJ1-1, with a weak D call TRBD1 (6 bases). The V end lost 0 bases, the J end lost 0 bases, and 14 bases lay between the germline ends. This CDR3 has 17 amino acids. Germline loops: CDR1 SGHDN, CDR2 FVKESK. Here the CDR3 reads CASSQDGGDLMNTEAFF. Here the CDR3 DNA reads TGTGCCAGCAGCCAAGATGGGGGCGACCTGATGAACACTGAAGCTTTCTTT. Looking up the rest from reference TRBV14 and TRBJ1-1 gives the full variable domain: EAGVTQFPSHSVIEKGQTVTLRCDPISGHDNLYWYRRVMGKEIKFLLHFVKESKQDESGMPNNRFLAERTGGTYSTLKVQPAELEDSGVYFCASSQDGGDLMNTEAFFGQGTRLTVV.

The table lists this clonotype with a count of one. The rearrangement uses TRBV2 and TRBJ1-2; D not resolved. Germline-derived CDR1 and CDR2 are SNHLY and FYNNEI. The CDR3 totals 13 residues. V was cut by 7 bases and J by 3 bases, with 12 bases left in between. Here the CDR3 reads CASIGREHYGYTF. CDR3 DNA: TGTGCCAGCATCGGCCGGGAGCACTATGGCTACACCTTC.